The clone carrying this T cell receptor (beta chain) showed up just a few times. This entry belongs to a study of blood T cell repertoires in COVID-19. Study-level information: Donors in the United States, Italy and Spain gave samples during acute or convalescent COVID-19. PBMCs, B-cell-depleted T cells, or T cells were the source of the cDNA or gDNA that made up the material.

Per the original data handling: Reference gene primer amplification in the assay estimated nucleated cell counts. Assay: immunoSEQ multiplex PCR; the TCRdb copy retains only in-frame clones and omits some. That table furnishes V, J and clone size, whereas the DNA furnished D and trimming. The table lists fewer than 200,000 clones, over 70% of them singletons. Germline assignment: CDR1 SEHNR and CDR2 FQNEAQ (reference sequence). There are 12 residues in the CDR3. Trimming pared 4 bases from V and 9 bases from J, leaving 11 bases between. This chain links TRBV7-9 with TRBJ2-3; D not resolved. Material for sequencing was peripheral blood. The sequence was collected from a man in his fifties or sixties with acute or convalescent COVID-19. The CDR3 here is CASSSERVTQYF. CDR3 DNA: TGTGCCAGCAGCTCCGAACGGGTCACGCAGTATTTT. Drawing the rest from reference TRBV7-9 and TRBJ2-3, the complete variable domain is DTGVSQNPRHKITKRGQNVTFRCDPISEHNRLYWYRQTLGQGPEFLTYFQNEAQLEKSRLLSDRFSAERPKGSFSTLEIQRTEQGDSAMYLCASSSERVTQYFGPGTRLTVL.